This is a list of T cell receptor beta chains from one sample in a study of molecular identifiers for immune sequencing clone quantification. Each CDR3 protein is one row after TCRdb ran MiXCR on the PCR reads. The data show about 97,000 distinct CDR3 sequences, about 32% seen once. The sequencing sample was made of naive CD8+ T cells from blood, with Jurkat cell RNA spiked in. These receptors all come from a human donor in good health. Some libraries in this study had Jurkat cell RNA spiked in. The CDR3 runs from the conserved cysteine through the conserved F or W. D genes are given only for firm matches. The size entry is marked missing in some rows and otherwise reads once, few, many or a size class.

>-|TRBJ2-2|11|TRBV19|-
TGTGCCAGTAGGGGGCTTTGGGAGCTGTTTTTT
CASRGLWELFF
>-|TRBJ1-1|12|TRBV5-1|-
TGCGCCAGCAGCTTGGAGGGCAGTGAAGCTTTCTTT
CASSLEGSEAFF
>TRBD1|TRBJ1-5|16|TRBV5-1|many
TGCGCCAGCAGCTTGGGCCCCAGGGGGTTCAATCAGCCCCAGCATTTT
CASSLGPRGFNQPQHF
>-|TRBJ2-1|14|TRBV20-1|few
TGCAGTGCTAGAGAGCTCGCTAGCTACAATGAGCAGTTCTTC
CSARELASYNEQFF
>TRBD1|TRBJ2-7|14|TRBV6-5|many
TGTGCCAGCAGTTACCGGGACAGACCCTACGAGCAGTACTTC
CASSYRDRPYEQYF
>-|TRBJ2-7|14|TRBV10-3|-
TGTGCCATCAGTGAGTCGGAAACTCCCTACGAGCAGTACTTC
CAISESETPYEQYF
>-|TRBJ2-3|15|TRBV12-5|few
TGTGCTAGTGCCCCGACAAGACGGTCGATAGATACGCAGTATTTT
CASAPTRRSIDTQYF
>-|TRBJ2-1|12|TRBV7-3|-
TGTGCCAGCAGCCCAAATGGCCATGAGCAGTTCTTC
CASSPNGHEQFF
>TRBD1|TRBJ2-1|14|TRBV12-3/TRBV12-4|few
TGTGCCAGCAGCGCCGGGACAGTCTACAATGAGCAGTTCTTC
CASSAGTVYNEQFF
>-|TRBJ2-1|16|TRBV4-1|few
TGCGCCAGCAGCTTTCCTCCAACAGGGTCCTACAATGAGCAGTTCTTC
CASSFPPTGSYNEQFF
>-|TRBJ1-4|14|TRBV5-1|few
TGCGCCAGCAGCCCAGATCCAACTAATGAAAAACTGTTTTTT
CASSPDPTNEKLFF
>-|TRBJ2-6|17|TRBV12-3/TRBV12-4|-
TGTGCCAGCAGTTTACAGGGCCTAAGCTCTGGGGCCAACGTCCTGACTTTC
CASSLQGLSSGANVLTF
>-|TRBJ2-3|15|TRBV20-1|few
TGCAGTGCTGAGGACCACTCAGGGCGGACAGATACGCAGTATTTT
CSAEDHSGRTDTQYF
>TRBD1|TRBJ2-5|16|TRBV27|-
TGTGCCAGCAGTTCCCGACAGGGCCCGCGAATAGAGCCCCAGTACTTC
CASSSRQGPRIEPQYF
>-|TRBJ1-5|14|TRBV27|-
TGTGCCAGCAGCACCAGACCTGGGAATCAGCCCCAGCATTTT
CASSTRPGNQPQHF
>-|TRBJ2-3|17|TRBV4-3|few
TGCGCCAGCAGCCAAGAATCGGCGGCGGGATGGTTAGATACGCAGTATTTT
CASSQESAAGWLDTQYF
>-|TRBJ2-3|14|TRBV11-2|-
TGTGCCAGCGGCCCGTCCCCAGGGGTGGGGACGCAGTATTTT
CASGPSPGVGTQYF
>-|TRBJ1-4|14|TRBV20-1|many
TGCAGTGCTAGAGATCTCGACAGGCCCGAAAAACTGTTTTTT
CSARDLDRPEKLFF
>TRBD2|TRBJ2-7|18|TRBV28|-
TGTGCCAGCAGACACATTAGACTAGCGGGGTGGGTCGGCAATGAGCAGTACTTC
CASRHIRLAGWVGNEQYF
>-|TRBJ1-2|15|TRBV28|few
TGTGCCAGCAGTCTCTATCACGACATTTTACCCGGCTACACCTTC
CASSLYHDILPGYTF
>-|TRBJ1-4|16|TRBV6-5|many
TGTGCCAGCAGTCTCTACAGCGTTGCAACTAATGAAAAACTGTTTTTT
CASSLYSVATNEKLFF
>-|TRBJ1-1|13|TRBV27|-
TGTGCCAGCAGTTTACGAGGGAACACTGAAGCTTTCTTT
CASSLRGNTEAFF
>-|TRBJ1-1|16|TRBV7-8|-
TGTGCCAGCAGCCCCCCGCCAGGGGAGGGGAACACTGAAGCTTTCTTT
CASSPPPGEGNTEAFF
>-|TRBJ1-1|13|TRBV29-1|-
TGCAGCGTTGAGGGACCGCGGCTCACTGAAGCTTTCTTT
CSVEGPRLTEAFF
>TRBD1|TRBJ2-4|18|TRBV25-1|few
TGTGCCAGCAGTGGGGTCGGTCGAGGGGGCCGGATGAGAAACATTCAGTACTTC
CASSGVGRGGRMRNIQYF
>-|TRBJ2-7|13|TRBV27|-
TGTGCCAGCAGTCCAAGCCAGGGTATGGAGCAGTACTTC
CASSPSQGMEQYF
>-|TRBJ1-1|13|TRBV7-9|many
TGTGCCAGCAGCGATACAGGTGCTACTGAAGCTTTCTTT
CASSDTGATEAFF
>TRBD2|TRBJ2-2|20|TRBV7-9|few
TGTGCCAGCAGCTCCTCGGAGCGGGGGGGCCGCGGGACGAACACCGGGGAGCTGTTTTTT
CASSSSERGGRGTNTGELFF
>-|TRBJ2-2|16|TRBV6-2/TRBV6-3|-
TGTGCCAGCAGTTACACGTCGGGAGTGGCCACCGGGGAGCTGTTTTTT
CASSYTSGVATGELFF
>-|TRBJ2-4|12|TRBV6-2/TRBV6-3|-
TGTGCCAGCAGTTTCCTAGGTGGCATTCAGTACTTC
CASSFLGGIQYF
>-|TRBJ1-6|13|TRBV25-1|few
TGTGCCAGCAGTGACTGGCGAAATTCACCCCTCCACTTT
CASSDWRNSPLHF
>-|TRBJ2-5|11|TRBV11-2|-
TGTGCCAGCAGAAAGGCAGAGACCCAGTACTTC
CASRKAETQYF
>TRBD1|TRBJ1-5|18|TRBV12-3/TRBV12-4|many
TGTGCCAGCAGTTTCCCTCAGGGGGGCGGAGATAGCAATCAGCCCCAGCATTTT
CASSFPQGGGDSNQPQHF
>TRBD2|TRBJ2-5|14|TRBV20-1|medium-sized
TGCAGTGCTAGGAGGACTAGCGGGAGATTGACCCAGTACTTC
CSARRTSGRLTQYF
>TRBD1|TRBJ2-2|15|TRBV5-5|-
TGTGCCAGCAGCTTCTGGACAGGAAGTGCCGGGGAGCTGTTTTTT
CASSFWTGSAGELFF
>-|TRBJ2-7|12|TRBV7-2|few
TGTGCCAGCACCCTTAGTTTGAGAGAGCAGTACTTC
CASTLSLREQYF
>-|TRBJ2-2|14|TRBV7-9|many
TGTGCCAGCAGCTCTGGACTACACACCGGGGAGCTGTTTTTT
CASSSGLHTGELFF
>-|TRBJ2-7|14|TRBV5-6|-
TGTGCCAGCAGCTTGGATGAGGGGGGCTACGAGCAGTACTTC
CASSLDEGGYEQYF
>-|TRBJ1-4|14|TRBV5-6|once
TGTGCCAGCAGCTTGCCCACAACTAATGAAAAACTGTTTTTT
CASSLPTTNEKLFF
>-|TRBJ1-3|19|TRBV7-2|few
TGTGCCAGCAGCTTAGCTTCGTGGTCCCCTAGGGACTCTGGAAACACCATATATTTT
CASSLASWSPRDSGNTIYF
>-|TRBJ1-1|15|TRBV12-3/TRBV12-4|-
TGTGCCAGCAGTTCTCCGGCGGGGGCGGACACTGAAGCTTTCTTT
CASSSPAGADTEAFF
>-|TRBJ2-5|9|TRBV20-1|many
TGCAGTGCCAACGGTTATAAGTACTTC
CSANGYKYF
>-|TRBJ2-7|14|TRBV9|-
TGTGCCAGCAGCGTAGGGGGCAGCACCTACGAGCAGTACTTC
CASSVGGSTYEQYF
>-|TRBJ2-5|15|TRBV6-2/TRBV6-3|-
TGTGCCAGCAGTCCCCGGCAGGCATCCTGGGAGACCCAGTACTTC
CASSPRQASWETQYF
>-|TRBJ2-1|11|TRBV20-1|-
TGCAGTGCTTCGAGGGCGACTGAGCAGTTCTTC
CSASRATEQFF
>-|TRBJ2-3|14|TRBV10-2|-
TGCGCCAGCAGTGAGGGTCAAGTGCCAGATACGCAGTATTTT
CASSEGQVPDTQYF
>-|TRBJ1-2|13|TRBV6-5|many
TGTGCCAGCAGTCCCTTCGCCACCTATGGCTACACCTTC
CASSPFATYGYTF
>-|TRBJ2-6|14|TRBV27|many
TGTGCCAGCAGTTTTGGCTCTGGGGCCAACGTCCTGACTTTC
CASSFGSGANVLTF
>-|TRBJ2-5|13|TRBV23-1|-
TGCGCCAGCAGTCAAAATTTGGGGGAGACCCAGTACTTC
CASSQNLGETQYF
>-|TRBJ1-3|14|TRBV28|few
TGTGCCAGCAGAGACACGTCCAGGGGAAACACCATATATTTT
CASRDTSRGNTIYF
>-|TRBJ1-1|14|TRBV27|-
TGTGCCAGCAGTCCAAGGGGTACAGGGATTGAAGCTTTCTTT
CASSPRGTGIEAFF
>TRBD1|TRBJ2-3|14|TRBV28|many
TGTGCCAGCATCTGGACAGGGGGCACAGATACGCAGTATTTT
CASIWTGGTDTQYF
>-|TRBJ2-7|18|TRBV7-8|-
TGTGCCAGCAGCTCAGACGACCTGGGGACCTTACCCAGCTACGAGCAGTACTTC
CASSSDDLGTLPSYEQYF
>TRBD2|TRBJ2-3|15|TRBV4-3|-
TGCGCCAGCAGCCAAGAGGGAGCGGGGCCAGATACGCAGTATTTT
CASSQEGAGPDTQYF
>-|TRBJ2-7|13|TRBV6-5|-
TGTGCCACCTCCGGGGTATATTCCTACGAGCAGTACTTC
CATSGVYSYEQYF
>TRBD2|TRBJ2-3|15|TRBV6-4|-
TGTGCCAGCAGTGACTCTAGCGGGAGCACAGATACGCGGTATTTT
CASSDSSGSTDTRYF
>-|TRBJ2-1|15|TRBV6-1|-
TGTGCCAGCAGTGAACTAGGCAGCTCCTACAATGAGCAGTTCTTC
CASSELGSSYNEQFF
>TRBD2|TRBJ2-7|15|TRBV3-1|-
TGTGCCAGCAGCCCCACCAGACTAGCGGTCTACGAGCAGTACTTC
CASSPTRLAVYEQYF
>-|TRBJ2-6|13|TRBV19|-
TGTGCCGGTAGTTTTGGCGGGGCCAACGTCCTGACTTTC
CAGSFGGANVLTF
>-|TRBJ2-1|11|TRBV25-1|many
TGTGCCAGCAGTGGGTCCAATGAGCAGTTCTTC
CASSGSNEQFF